The 10 T cell receptor beta chains below come from one sample, sequenced in a study of cytomegalovirus exposure and HLA in healthy donors. PCR primers comprised 60 Vbeta and 13 Jbeta primers. The data were produced by immunoSEQ multiplex PCR, yet TCRdb's version contains in-frame clones alone and is incomplete. The data show over 130,000 clones, with more than 70% seen just once and around 2.5% held by the top ten. The specimen was PBMCs. Source of these receptors: a man aged 50 to 59 in good health and CMV-seronegative.

The chain uses TRBV30 and TRBJ1-3; D might be TRBD1 (5 bases). Trimming removed 4 bases at V and 3 bases at J, with 13 bases between. The V gene's germline CDR1 is GTSNPN and CDR2 SVGIG (reference sequence). The CDR3 contains 14 residues. The CDR3 reads CAWTSKQDGNTIYF. In DNA form, the CDR3 reads TGTGCCTGGACCTCCAAACAGGATGGAAACACCATATATTTT.

The rearrangement links TRBV2 to TRBJ1-4; a possible D gene is TRBD1 (6 bases). Looked up from germline, CDR1 is SNHLY and CDR2 is FYNNEI. This CDR3 has 14 amino acids. Trimming left V 7 bases short and J 5 bases short, with 14 bases between. The CDR3 protein is CASTSRDTNEKLFF. CDR3 nucleotides: TGTGCCAGCACCTCCCGGGACACCAATGAAAAACTGTTTTTT.

This chain links TRBV2 with TRBJ2-5; D call uncertain. CDR3 size: 12 residues. V lost 3 bases, J lost 5 bases, and 7 bases lay in between. Germline V CDR1 and CDR2: SNHLY, FYNNEI. The CDR3 DNA reads as TGTGCCAGCAGTGACGTGAGGGAGACCCAGTACTTC. Translation gives CASSDVRETQYF. Combining the CDR3 with reference TRBV2 and TRBJ2-5 gives the whole variable domain EPEVTQTPSHQVTQMGQEVILRCVPISNHLYFYWYRQILGQKVEFLVSFYNNEISEKSEIFDDQFSVERPDGSNFTLKIRSTKLEDSAMYFCASSDVRETQYFGPGTRLLVL.

The J gene is TRBJ2-5, the V gene TRBV29-1, with D possibly TRBD2 on 6 matching bases. This CDR3 comprises 15 residues. V shed 1 base and J shed 5 bases, with 17 bases lying between them. From germline, CDR1 is SQVTM and CDR2 ANQGSEA. CDR3 loop: CSVEAGAGRGETQYF. DNA for the CDR3: TGCAGCGTTGAAGCGGGAGCGGGCCGAGGGGAGACCCAGTACTTC.

DNA for the CDR3: TGTGCCAGCAGTTTAGAACAGGGCTACACTGAAGCTTTCTTT. Translation: CASSLEQGYTEAFF. The chain uses TRBV27 and TRBJ1-1, with D perhaps TRBD1 (6 bases). There are 14 residues in the CDR3. CDR1 and CDR2 from the germline V gene are MNHEY and SMNVEV (reference sequence). V shed 2 bases and J shed 3 bases, with 10 bases lying between them.

The CDR3 DNA sequence: TGTGCCAGCAGTGACTCAGGGTTGTACAATGAGCAGTTCTTC. Amino acids: CASSDSGLYNEQFF. This chain joins TRBV25-1 and TRBJ2-1; a possible D gene is TRBD1 (5 bases). Germline V gives CDR1 MGHDK, CDR2 SYGVNS. Trimming left V 3 bases short and J 4 bases short, with 10 bases between. This CDR3 has 14 amino acids.

This clone was detected only once. This sequence joins TRBV5-1 and TRBJ1-4; TRBD1 is a possible D gene (6 bases). The CDR3 loop spans 14 amino acids. Looked up from germline, CDR1 is SGHRS and CDR2 is YFSETQ. Trimming pared 4 bases from V and 4 bases from J, leaving 11 bases between. The CDR3 bases are TGCGCCAGCAGCAAGACAGGCGGTAATGAAAAACTGTTTTTT. This encodes CASSKTGGNEKLFF.

In this sample, this clone turned up a few times. V gene TRBV6-4 combines with J gene TRBJ2-2; TRBD2 is a possible D gene (6 bases). There are 16 residues in the CDR3. Germline CDR1 MRHNA, CDR2 SNTAGT. Trimming cost V 6 bases and J 2 bases, with 16 bases left between them. CDR3 region: CASRPHGTLNTGELFF. The CDR3 DNA is TGTGCCAGCAGGCCCCATGGGACTCTAAACACCGGGGAGCTGTTTTTT.

Comments on this clone: A junction boundary mismatches the germline segment, possibly from a read error. V gene TRBV6-5 combines with J gene TRBJ1-1; no clear D gene. Germline V gene sequence: CDR1 MNHEY, CDR2 SVGAGI. The CDR3 extends over 14 amino acids. The CDR3: CASSNSRRVTEAFF. DNA of the CDR3: TGTGCCAGCAGTAACTCACGCCGGGTCACTGAAGCTTTCTTT.

The rearrangement uses TRBV28 and TRBJ1-3; 9 nucleotides agree with TRBD1. Trimming cost V 7 bases and J 1 base; bases outside gene matches: 5. Per the germline V gene, CDR1 is MDHEN and CDR2 is SYDVKM. The CDR3 loop spans 15 amino acids. CDR3 amino acids: CASNGGQGSGNTIYF. CDR3 sequence (DNA): TGTGCCAGCAATGGAGGACAGGGGTCTGGAAACACCATATATTTT.